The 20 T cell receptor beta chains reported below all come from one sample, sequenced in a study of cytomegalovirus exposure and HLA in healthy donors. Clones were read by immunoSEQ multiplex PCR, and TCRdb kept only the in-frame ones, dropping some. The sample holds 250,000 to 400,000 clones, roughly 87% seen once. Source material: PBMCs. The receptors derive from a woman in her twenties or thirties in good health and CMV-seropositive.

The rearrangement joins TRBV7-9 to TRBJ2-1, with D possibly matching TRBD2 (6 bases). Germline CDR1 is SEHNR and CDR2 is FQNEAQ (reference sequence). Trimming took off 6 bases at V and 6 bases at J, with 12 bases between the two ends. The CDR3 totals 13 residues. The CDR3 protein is CASRGGVANEQFF. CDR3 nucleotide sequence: TGTGCCAGCAGGGGGGGAGTCGCCAATGAGCAGTTCTTC.

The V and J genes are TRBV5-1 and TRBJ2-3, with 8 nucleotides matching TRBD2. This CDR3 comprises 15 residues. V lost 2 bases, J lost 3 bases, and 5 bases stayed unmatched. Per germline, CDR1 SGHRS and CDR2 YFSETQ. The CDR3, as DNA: TGCGCCAGCAGCTTCGGTCGCGGGGGGACAGATACGCAGTATTTT. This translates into CASSFGRGGTDTQYF. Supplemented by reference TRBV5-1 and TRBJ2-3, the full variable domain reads KAGVTQTPRYLIKTRGQQVTLSCSPISGHRSVSWYQQTPGQGLQFLFEYFSETQRNKGNFPGRFSGRQFSNSRSEMNVSTLELGDSALYLCASSFGRGGTDTQYFGPGTRLTVL.

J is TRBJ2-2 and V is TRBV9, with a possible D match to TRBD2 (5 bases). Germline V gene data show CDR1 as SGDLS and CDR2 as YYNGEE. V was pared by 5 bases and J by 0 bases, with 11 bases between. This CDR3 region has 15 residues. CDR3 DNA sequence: TGTGCCAGCAGTCTTGGACTCGCGAACACCGGGGAGCTGTTTTTT. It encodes CASSLGLANTGELFF.

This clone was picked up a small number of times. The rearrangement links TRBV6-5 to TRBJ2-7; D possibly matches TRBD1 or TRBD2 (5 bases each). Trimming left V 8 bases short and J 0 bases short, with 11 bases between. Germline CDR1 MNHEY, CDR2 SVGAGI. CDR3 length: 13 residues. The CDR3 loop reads CASVGGASYEQYF. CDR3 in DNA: TGTGCCAGCGTTGGGGGAGCCTCCTACGAGCAGTACTTC.

CDR3 in amino acids: CASSQEDRWLNNEQFF. In DNA form, the CDR3 reads TGTGCCAGCAGCCAAGAGGACCGTTGGCTTAACAATGAGCAGTTCTTC. The chain joins TRBV4-2 to TRBJ2-1; D not certain. CDR1 and CDR2 (germline): LGHNA, YNFKEQ. CDR3 length: 16 residues. V was trimmed by 0 bases and J by 5 bases, leaving 14 bases between them.

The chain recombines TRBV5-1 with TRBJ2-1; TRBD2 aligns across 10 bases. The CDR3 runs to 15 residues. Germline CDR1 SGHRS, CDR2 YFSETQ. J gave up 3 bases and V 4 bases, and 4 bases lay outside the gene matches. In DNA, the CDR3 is TGCGCCAGCAGCGATAGCGGGAGGCTCTACAATGAGCAGTTCTTC. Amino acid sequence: CASSDSGRLYNEQFF.

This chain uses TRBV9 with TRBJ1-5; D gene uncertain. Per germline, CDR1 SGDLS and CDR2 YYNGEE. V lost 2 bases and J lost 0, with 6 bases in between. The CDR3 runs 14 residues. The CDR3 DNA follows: TGTGCCAGCAGCGTGTCGGGTAGCAATCAGCCCCAGCATTTT. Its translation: CASSVSGSNQPQHF. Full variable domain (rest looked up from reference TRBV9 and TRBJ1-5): DSGVTQTPKHLITATGQRVTLRCSPRSGDLSVYWYQQSLDQGLQFLIQYYNGEERAKGNILERFSAQQFPDLHSELNLSSLELGDSALYFCASSVSGSNQPQHFGDGTRLSIL.

CDR3 DNA sequence: TGTGCCAGTAGCGGGAGTGTCTCCTACGAGCAGTACTTC. Translated: CASSGSVSYEQYF. The chain couples TRBV19 to TRBJ2-7, with D tentatively TRBD2 (6 bases). Trimming pared 6 bases from V and 0 bases from J, leaving 9 bases between. Germline V gene lookup returns CDR1 LNHDA and CDR2 SQIVND (reference sequence). The CDR3 contains 13 residues.

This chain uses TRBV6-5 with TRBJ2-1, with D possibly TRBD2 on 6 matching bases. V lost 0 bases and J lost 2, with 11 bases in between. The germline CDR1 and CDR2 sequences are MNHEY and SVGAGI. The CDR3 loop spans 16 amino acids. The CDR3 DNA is TGTGCCAGCAGTTACTCGGCGGGGCCCACCTACAATGAGCAGTTCTTC. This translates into CASSYSAGPTYNEQFF.

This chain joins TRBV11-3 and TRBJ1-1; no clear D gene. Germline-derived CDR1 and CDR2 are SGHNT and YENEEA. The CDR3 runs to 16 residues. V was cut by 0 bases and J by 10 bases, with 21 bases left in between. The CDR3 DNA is TGTGCCAGCAGCTTAGACTTCTGCCGGGCCACCGTACCAGCTTTCTTT. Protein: CASSLDFCRATVPAFF. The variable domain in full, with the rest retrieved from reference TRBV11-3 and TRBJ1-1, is EAGVVQSPRYKIIEKKQPVAFWCNPISGHNTLYWYLQNLGQGPELLIRYENEEAVDDSQLPKDRFSAERLKGVDSTLKIQPAELGDSAVYLCASSLDFCRATVPAFFGQGTRLTVV.

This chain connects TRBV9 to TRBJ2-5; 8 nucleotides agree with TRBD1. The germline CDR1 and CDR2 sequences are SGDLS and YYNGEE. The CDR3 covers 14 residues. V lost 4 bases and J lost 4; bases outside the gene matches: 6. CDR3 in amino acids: CASSRQGLSETQYF. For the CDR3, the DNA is TGTGCCAGCAGCCGACAGGGGCTTTCAGAGACCCAGTACTTC.

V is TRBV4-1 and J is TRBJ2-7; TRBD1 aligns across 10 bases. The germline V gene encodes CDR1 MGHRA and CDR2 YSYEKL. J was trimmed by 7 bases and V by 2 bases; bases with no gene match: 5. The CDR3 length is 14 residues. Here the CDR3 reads CASSQPGQGREQYF. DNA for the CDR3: TGCGCCAGCAGCCAACCGGGACAGGGGCGGGAGCAGTACTTC.

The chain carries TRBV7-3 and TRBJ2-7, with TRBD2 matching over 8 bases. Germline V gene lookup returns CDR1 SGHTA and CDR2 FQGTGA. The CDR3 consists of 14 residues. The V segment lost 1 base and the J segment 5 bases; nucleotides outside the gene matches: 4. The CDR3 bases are TGTGCCAGCAGCTTAATGGGACTAGATCACGAGCAGTACTTC. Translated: CASSLMGLDHEQYF.

CDR3 residues: CASSSSPYEQYF. The CDR3 nucleotides read TGTGCCAGCAGTTCCTCCCCCTACGAGCAGTACTTC. The chain is built from TRBV27 and TRBJ2-7; no clear D gene. The germline CDR1 and CDR2 sequences are MNHEY and SMNVEV (reference sequence). The V and J ends lost 4 bases and 2 bases respectively, with 6 bases between them. The CDR3 is 12 residues long.

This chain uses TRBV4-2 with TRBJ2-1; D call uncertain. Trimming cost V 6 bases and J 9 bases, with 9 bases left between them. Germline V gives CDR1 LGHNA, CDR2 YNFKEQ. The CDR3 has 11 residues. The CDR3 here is CASRDEGEQFF. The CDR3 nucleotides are TGTGCCAGCAGGGACGAAGGTGAGCAGTTCTTC.

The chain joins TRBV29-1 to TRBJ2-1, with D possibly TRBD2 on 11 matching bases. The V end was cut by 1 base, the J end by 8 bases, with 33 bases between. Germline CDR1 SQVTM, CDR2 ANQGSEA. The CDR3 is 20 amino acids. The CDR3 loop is CSVEGGPGQGTLAGGYEQFF. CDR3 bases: TGCAGCGTTGAAGGGGGACCGGGACAGGGGACGCTAGCGGGAGGTTATGAGCAGTTCTTC.

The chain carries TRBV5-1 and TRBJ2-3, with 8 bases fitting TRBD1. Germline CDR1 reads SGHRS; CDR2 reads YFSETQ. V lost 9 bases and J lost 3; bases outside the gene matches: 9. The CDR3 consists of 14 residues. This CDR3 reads CATTSGQGTDTQYF. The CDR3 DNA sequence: TGCGCCACCACCTCAGGACAGGGTACAGATACGCAGTATTTT.

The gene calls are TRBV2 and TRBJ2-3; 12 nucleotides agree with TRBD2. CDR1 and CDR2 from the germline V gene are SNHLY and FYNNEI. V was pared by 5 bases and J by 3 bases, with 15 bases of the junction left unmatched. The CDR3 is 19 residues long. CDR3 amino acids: CASSPPPSGGAFSTDTQYF. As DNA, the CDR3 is TGTGCCAGCAGTCCCCCCCCTAGCGGGGGGGCATTCTCAACAGATACGCAGTATTTT.

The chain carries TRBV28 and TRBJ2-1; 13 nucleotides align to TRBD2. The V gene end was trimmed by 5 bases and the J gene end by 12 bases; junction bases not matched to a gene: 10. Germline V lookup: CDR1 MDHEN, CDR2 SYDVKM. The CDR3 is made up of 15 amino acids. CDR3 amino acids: CASSPLGLAGPGQFF. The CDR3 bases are TGTGCCAGCAGTCCCCTGGGACTAGCGGGACCCGGGCAGTTCTTC.

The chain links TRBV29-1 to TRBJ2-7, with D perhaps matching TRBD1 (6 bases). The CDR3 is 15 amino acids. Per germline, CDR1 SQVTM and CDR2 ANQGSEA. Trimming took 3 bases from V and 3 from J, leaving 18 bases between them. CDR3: CSVDPHTRDIYEQYF. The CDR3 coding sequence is TGCAGCGTTGACCCCCATACCCGGGACATCTACGAGCAGTACTTC.